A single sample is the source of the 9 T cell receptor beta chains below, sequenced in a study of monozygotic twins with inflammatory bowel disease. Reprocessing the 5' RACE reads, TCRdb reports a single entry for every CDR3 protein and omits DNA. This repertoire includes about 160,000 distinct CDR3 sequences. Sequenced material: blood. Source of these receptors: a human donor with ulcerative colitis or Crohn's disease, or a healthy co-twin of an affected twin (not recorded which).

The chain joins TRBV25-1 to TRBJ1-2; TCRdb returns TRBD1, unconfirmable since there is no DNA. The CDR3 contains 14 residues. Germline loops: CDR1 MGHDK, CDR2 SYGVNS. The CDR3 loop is CASREGTQAFGYTF.

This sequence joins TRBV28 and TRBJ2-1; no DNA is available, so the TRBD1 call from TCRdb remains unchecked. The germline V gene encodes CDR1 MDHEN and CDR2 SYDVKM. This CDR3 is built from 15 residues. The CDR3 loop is CASSPAGTGGNEQFF.

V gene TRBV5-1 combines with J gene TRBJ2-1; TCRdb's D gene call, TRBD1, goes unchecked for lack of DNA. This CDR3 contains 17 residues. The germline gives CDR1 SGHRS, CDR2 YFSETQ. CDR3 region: CASSPLSTGSSCNEQFF.

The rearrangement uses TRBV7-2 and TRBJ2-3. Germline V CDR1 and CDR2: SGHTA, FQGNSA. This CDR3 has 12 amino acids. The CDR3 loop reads CASSVSTDTQYF. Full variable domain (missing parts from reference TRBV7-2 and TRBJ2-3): GAGVSQSPSNKVTEKGKDVELRCDPISGHTALYWYRQSLGQGLEFLIYFQGNSAPDKSGLPSDRFSAERTGGSVSTLTIQRTQQEDSAVYLCASSVSTDTQYFGPGTRLTVL.

CDR3 sequence: CASSLTGQGNIQYF. The chain links TRBV5-1 to TRBJ2-4; TCRdb calls TRBD1, which cannot be checked without DNA. The V gene's germline CDR1 is SGHRS and CDR2 YFSETQ. The CDR3 covers 14 residues.

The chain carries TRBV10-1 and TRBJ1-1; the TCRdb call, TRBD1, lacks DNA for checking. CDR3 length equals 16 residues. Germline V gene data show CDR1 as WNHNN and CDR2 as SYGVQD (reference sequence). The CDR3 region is CASSVFGTVLNTEAFF.

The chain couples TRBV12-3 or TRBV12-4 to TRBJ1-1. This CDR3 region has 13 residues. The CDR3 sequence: CASSLGRAKEAFF.

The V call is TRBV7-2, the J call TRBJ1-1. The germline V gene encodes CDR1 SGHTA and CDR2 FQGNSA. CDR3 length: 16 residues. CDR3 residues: CASSLVTMGMNTEAFF.

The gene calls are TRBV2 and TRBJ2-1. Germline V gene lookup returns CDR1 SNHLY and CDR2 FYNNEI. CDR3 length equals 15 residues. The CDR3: CASRGRRNGYNEQFF.